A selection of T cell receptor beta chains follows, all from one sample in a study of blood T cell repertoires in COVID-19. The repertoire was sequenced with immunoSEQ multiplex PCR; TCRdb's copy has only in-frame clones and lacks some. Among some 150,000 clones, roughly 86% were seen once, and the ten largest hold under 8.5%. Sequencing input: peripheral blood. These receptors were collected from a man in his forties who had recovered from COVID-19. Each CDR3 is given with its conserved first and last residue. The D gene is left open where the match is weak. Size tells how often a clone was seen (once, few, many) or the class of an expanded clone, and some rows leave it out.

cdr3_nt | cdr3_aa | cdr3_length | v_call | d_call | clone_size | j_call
TGTGCCGGGGGACTGACGTTCGATGAGCAGTTCTTC | CAGGLTFDEQFF | 12 | TRBV2 | - | - | TRBJ2-1
TGTGCCAGCAAAGAGGCCACTACCTACAATGAGCAGTTCTTC | CASKEATTYNEQFF | 14 | TRBV7-2 | - | - | TRBJ2-1
TGTGCCAGCAGTAGAGGACAGGGAACTTATACTGAAGCTTTCTTT | CASSRGQGTYTEAFF | 15 | TRBV27 | TRBD1 | - | TRBJ1-1
TGTGCCAGCAGCCAAGATGTACAGGTTAGCACAGATACGCAGTATTTT | CASSQDVQVSTDTQYF | 16 | TRBV3-1/TRBV3-2 | - | - | TRBJ2-3
TGTGCCAGCAGCTTCGGGACTAGCCGCTACAATGAGCAGTTCTTC | CASSFGTSRYNEQFF | 15 | TRBV7-9 | TRBD2 | - | TRBJ2-1
TGTGCCAGCAGCCGCATGGGCGGGACCGATTTGGATACGCAGTATTTT | CASSRMGGTDLDTQYF | 16 | TRBV3-1/TRBV3-2 | - | - | TRBJ2-3
TGTGCCACCGGTCGAGGATCCACAGATACGCAGTATTTT | CATGRGSTDTQYF | 13 | TRBV24-1 | - | few | TRBJ2-3
TGCGCCAGCAGGCGCGTCGGAGTAGCGGGGGCGGAGACGCTATATTTT | CASRRVGVAGAETLYF | 16 | TRBV4-1 | TRBD2 | - | TRBJ2-3
TGCAGCACCAGACAGGCTCAAGAGACCCAGTACTTC | CSTRQAQETQYF | 12 | TRBV29-1 | - | - | TRBJ2-5
TGTGCTAGTGGTTTGGCCGGGACATCGGGAAACACCGGGGAGCTGTTTTTT | CASGLAGTSGNTGELFF | 17 | TRBV12-5 | - | - | TRBJ2-2
TGTGCCAGCAGTGAGAGAGCGGGGGGGCTCAATGAGCAGTTCTTC | CASSERAGGLNEQFF | 15 | TRBV6-4 | TRBD2 | - | TRBJ2-1
TGTGCCACCAGTGATTTTAGGGACACTTATCATGAGCAGTTCTTC | CATSDFRDTYHEQFF | 15 | TRBV24-1 | - | - | TRBJ2-1
TGTGCCAGCAGCTTAGTACAGTTCTACGAGCAGTACTTC | CASSLVQFYEQYF | 13 | TRBV11-2 | - | - | TRBJ2-7
TGTGCCAGTAGTATCAACGGGGACTACACTGAAGCTTTCTTT | CASSINGDYTEAFF | 14 | TRBV19 | - | - | TRBJ1-1
TGTGCCAGCAGGAATCAGGGGGCGCGAGGCCAGCATTTT | CASRNQGARGQHF | 13 | TRBV28 | TRBD1 | - | TRBJ1-5
TGCAGCGTTGTATCTGGGACTCCCACAGATACGCAGTATTTT | CSVVSGTPTDTQYF | 14 | TRBV29-1 | - | - | TRBJ2-3
TGTGCCAGCAGCCACCCGGGGGAGTCCTACAATGAGCAGTTCTTC | CASSHPGESYNEQFF | 15 | TRBV11-1 | - | - | TRBJ2-1
TGTGCCAGCAGCAACAGGGAGGGCTCCTACAATGAGCAGTTCTTC | CASSNREGSYNEQFF | 15 | TRBV7-2 | - | - | TRBJ2-1
TGCGCCAGCAGTCAATTTAGGGGGAATTTCTACGAGCAGTACTTC | CASSQFRGNFYEQYF | 15 | TRBV23-1 | - | few | TRBJ2-7
TGTGCCAGCAGCCGAGGGGGGGCCGAAAACTATGGCTACACCTTC | CASSRGGAENYGYTF | 15 | TRBV7-9 | - | - | TRBJ1-2
TGTGCCATCAGCGGGACAGGGGGAGGCTACACCTTC | CAISGTGGGYTF | 12 | TRBV10-3 | TRBD1 | once | TRBJ1-2
TGTGCCAGCAGCCCGCACGCGGGAGGAAGCGATGAGCAGTTCTTC | CASSPHAGGSDEQFF | 15 | TRBV3-1/TRBV3-2 | TRBD2 | few | TRBJ2-1
TGTGCCAGCTCGCCCTCTAGCGGGGGGGCTAGCGAGCAGTACTTC | CASSPSSGGASEQYF | 15 | TRBV18 | TRBD2 | - | TRBJ2-7
TGTGCCAGCAGCCAGGGGGGTTCCTACGAGCAGTACTTC | CASSQGGSYEQYF | 13 | TRBV5-5 | - | - | TRBJ2-7
TGTGCCAGCAGCCCCGGTGACAGAGGATTGAACACTGAAGCTTTCTTT | CASSPGDRGLNTEAFF | 16 | TRBV6-2/TRBV6-3 | - | - | TRBJ1-1
TGTGCCAGCAGCCAAGGGGGACAGGAAAGGCAGCCCCAGCATTTT | CASSQGGQERQPQHF | 15 | TRBV4-2 | TRBD1 | once | TRBJ1-5
TGTGCCAGCAGCAAGACACACGGGCCCCAGCATTTT | CASSKTHGPQHF | 12 | TRBV5-6 | - | few | TRBJ1-5
TGTGCCTGGAGTGTACAGGGGACCGGGGAGCTGTTTTTT | CAWSVQGTGELFF | 13 | TRBV30 | TRBD1 | few | TRBJ2-2